This TCR beta chain was recorded in a study of Graves' ophthalmopathy and Graves' hyperthyroidism. A few counts support this clonotype. For donors with ophthalmopathy, the disease showed moderate-to-severe activity, reached CAS ≥3 and NOSPECS ≥4, and had lasted under 3 months. The PBMCs used were ones drawn from 7.5 to 10 ml of fresh peripheral blood. This CDR3 comprises 16 residues. Germline V lookup: CDR1 SGHNT, CDR2 YYREEE (reference sequence). V was trimmed by 4 bases and J by 7 bases, leaving 23 bases between them. Amplified TCR beta CDR3 regions were obtained using RNA transcripts as template. An initial RT-PCR round employing HTBI primers preceded a second-round multiplex PCR. TCRdb redid the calling of the multiplex PCR reads with MiXCR, one entry per CDR3 protein. The sample has about 740,000 distinct CDR3 sequences, around 40% seen once.

This clonotype was obtained from an adult man with Graves' ophthalmopathy. This sequence joins TRBV5-4 and TRBJ1-2; D is possibly TRBD1 (6 bases). Sequencing was performed on peripheral blood. CDR3 coding DNA: TGTGCCAGCAGCCAAAACCTGGGCCCGGGGGCGGTTGGCTACACCTTC. It is translated as CASSQNLGPGAVGYTF.